This passage covers 17 T cell receptor beta chains from one sample sequenced in a study of shared clonotypes between healthy human individuals. Data came from immunoSEQ multiplex PCR; TCRdb stores just in-frame clones and leaves some out. The sample includes approximately 1,500,000 clones, roughly 95% of them seen just once. Source material: naive CD4+ T cells sorted from blood. Subset specified: CD45RA+ positively selected. The source of these receptors is a man aged 30 to 45 in good health.

The V call is TRBV6-5, the J call TRBJ2-1; TRBD2 aligns across 7 bases. J lost 0 bases, V lost 4 bases, and 6 bases had no gene match. This CDR3 is 16 amino acids long. CDR1 and CDR2 (germline): MNHEY, SVGAGI. Here the CDR3 reads CASSSIAGSSYNEQFF. The CDR3 DNA is TGTGCCAGCAGTTCCATAGCGGGTAGCTCCTACAATGAGCAGTTCTTC.

This clone was recorded only once. This chain joins TRBV18 and TRBJ2-5, with D hard to call. CDR1 is KGHSH, CDR2 LQKENI, per germline. CDR3 length: 14 residues. Trimming pared 2 bases from V and 4 bases from J, leaving 11 bases between. CDR3 in DNA: TGTGCCAGCTCACCAATGCGGTCCTCAGAGACCCAGTACTTC. Its translation: CASSPMRSSETQYF. The whole variable domain, filled in from reference TRBV18 and TRBJ2-5, reads NAGVMQNPRHLVRRRGQEARLRCSPMKGHSHVYWYRQLPEEGLKFMVYLQKENIIDESGMPKERFSAEFPKEGPSILRIQQVVRGDSAAYFCASSPMRSSETQYFGPGTRLLVL.

The chain combines TRBV29-1 with TRBJ2-3; D is undetermined. V shed 4 bases and J shed 6 bases, with 11 bases lying between them. CDR1 SQVTM and CDR2 ANQGSEA come from the germline V gene. The CDR3 has 12 residues. For the CDR3, the DNA is TGCAGCGTTGGGAGTCTAGGGGATACGCAGTATTTT. It is translated as CSVGSLGDTQYF.

V is TRBV18 and J is TRBJ2-5; D call uncertain. The length of the CDR3 is 14 residues. Germline CDR1 is KGHSH and CDR2 is LQKENI. V dropped 2 bases and J dropped 2 bases, with 9 bases sitting between them. Written as DNA, the CDR3 is TGTGCCAGCTCACCAAAAGGGTGGCAAGAGACCCAGTACTTC. Its protein is CASSPKGWQETQYF.

This clone has a handful of counts. This chain connects TRBV6-6 to TRBJ1-5, with a possible D match to TRBD1 (5 bases). Germline CDR1 and CDR2: MNHNY and SVGAGI (reference sequence). The CDR3 is 14 residues long. Trimming left V 0 bases short and J 6 bases short, with 9 bases between. CDR3 nucleotide sequence: TGTGCCAGCAGTTACTCAGGGGATCCTCAGCCCCAGCATTTT. The encoded protein is CASSYSGDPQPQHF.

The sample holds one count of this clone. The DNA for the CDR3 is TGTGCCAGCTCACCTTTGGCGGGAGATTCAGATACGCAGTATTTT. Its protein product is CASSPLAGDSDTQYF. This chain joins TRBV18 and TRBJ2-3, with 7 nucleotides matching TRBD2. The J segment lost 4 bases and the V segment lost 3 bases, leaving 7 bases of the junction unmatched. Germline loops: CDR1 KGHSH, CDR2 LQKENI. CDR3 length equals 15 residues.

This chain joins TRBV5-1 and TRBJ2-1; a possible D gene is TRBD1 (5 bases). Trimming took 4 bases from V and 10 from J, leaving 24 bases between them. This CDR3 is 16 amino acids long. From germline, CDR1 is SGHRS and CDR2 YFSETQ. The CDR3 reads CASSRQGRPQIGEQFF. CDR3 nucleotides: TGCGCCAGCAGCCGCCAGGGTCGACCGCAGATCGGGGAGCAGTTCTTC.

A remark on this clone: Additional DNA sequences in this sample encode the identical CDR3. The rearrangement joins TRBV18 to TRBJ1-1, with 8 bases fitting TRBD1. Germline CDR1 KGHSH, CDR2 LQKENI. J lost 0 bases, V lost 3 bases, and 3 bases had no gene match. The CDR3 extends over 15 amino acids. Here the CDR3 DNA reads TGTGCCAGCTCACCTTCAGGGGGCCTGAACACTGAAGCTTTCTTT. The encoded protein is CASSPSGGLNTEAFF.

The chain joins TRBV7-8 to TRBJ1-1, with no clear D. Germline V gene data show CDR1 as SGHVS and CDR2 as FQNEAQ. The CDR3 is made up of 13 amino acids. V was pared by 1 base and J by 5 bases, with 8 bases between. The CDR3 sequence is CASSLVEFTEAFF. The CDR3 DNA is TGTGCCAGCAGCTTAGTGGAGTTTACTGAAGCTTTCTTT. The full variable domain, in which reference TRBV7-8 and TRBJ1-1 provide the parts outside the CDR3, is GAGVSQSPRYKVAKRGQDVALRCDPISGHVSLFWYQQALGQGPEFLTYFQNEAQLDKSGLPSDRFFAERPEGSVSTLKIQRTQQEDSAVYLCASSLVEFTEAFFGQGTRLTVV.

The chain couples TRBV7-2 to TRBJ1-2; 9 nucleotides line up with TRBD1. Germline V lookup: CDR1 SGHTA, CDR2 FQGNSA. The junction had 7 bases not matched to a gene; V was cut back by 4 bases and J by 10 bases. The CDR3 has 13 amino acids. CDR3 in amino acids: CASSSTGQGFYTF. The DNA of the CDR3 is TGTGCCAGCAGCTCAACGGGACAGGGTTTCTACACCTTC. The variable domain in full, with the rest retrieved from reference TRBV7-2 and TRBJ1-2, is GAGVSQSPSNKVTEKGKDVELRCDPISGHTALYWYRQSLGQGLEFLIYFQGNSAPDKSGLPSDRFSAERTGGSVSTLTIQRTQQEDSAVYLCASSSTGQGFYTFGSGTRLTVV.

The chain uses TRBV6-1 and TRBJ2-5; TRBD1 is a possible D gene (5 bases). V lost 9 bases, J lost 3 bases, and 17 bases lay in between. Germline values: CDR1 MNHNS, CDR2 SASEGT. This CDR3 has 14 amino acids. CDR3 bases: TGTGCCAGTATACGGTCCAGGGCTGAAGAGACCCAGTACTTC. Protein product: CASIRSRAEETQYF.

In DNA, the CDR3 is TGCGCCAGCAGCTTAGGGGGGGTCGAAACCTACGAGCAGTACTTC. Translating it yields CASSLGGVETYEQYF. The chain couples TRBV5-1 to TRBJ2-7; D might be TRBD2 (7 bases). Trimming took 2 bases from V and 2 from J, leaving 14 bases between them. Per germline, CDR1 SGHRS and CDR2 YFSETQ. The CDR3 extends over 15 amino acids.

The J gene is TRBJ1-3, the V gene TRBV6-5; unclear D gene. Per the germline V gene, CDR1 is MNHEY and CDR2 is SVGAGI. The ends were cut back, 7 bases at V and 4 bases at J, with 8 bases in the middle. The CDR3 covers 12 residues. CDR3 region: CASKSSGNTIYF. The CDR3 nucleotides are TGTGCCAGCAAAAGTTCCGGAAACACCATATATTTT.

The V call is TRBV5-6, the J call TRBJ2-1, with 7 bases matching TRBD1. The CDR3 loop spans 16 amino acids. V was pared by 5 bases and J by 5 bases, with 13 bases of the junction left unmatched. Germline V gene data show CDR1 as SGHDT and CDR2 as YYEEEE. The CDR3 here is CASSKFSRGIDNEQFF. CDR3 nucleotides: TGTGCCAGCAGTAAGTTTTCCAGGGGGATAGACAATGAGCAGTTCTTC.

The gene calls are TRBV11-2 and TRBJ2-7; 9 positions agree with TRBD1. Germline V lookup: CDR1 SGHAT, CDR2 FQNNGV. V dropped 5 bases and J dropped 6; count of bases not matched to a gene: 14. The CDR3 is 16 amino acids. For the CDR3, the DNA is TGTGCCAGCAGCGCGCATCCGGGACAGGGCCTTAGCGAGCAGTACTTC. Its translation is CASSAHPGQGLSEQYF.

The V gene is TRBV15, the J gene TRBJ2-2, with 8 nucleotides matching TRBD1. The CDR3 has 16 residues. After removal of 0 bases from V and 4 bases from J, the junction contained 4 bases not matched to a gene. Per the germline V gene, CDR1 is LNHNV and CDR2 is YYDKDF (reference sequence). The CDR3, as DNA: TGTGCCACCAGCAGAGAAGGGACAGGAAGCACCGGGGAGCTGTTTTTT. Its protein is CATSREGTGSTGELFF.

The rearrangement links TRBV7-9 to TRBJ2-1; 9 bases map to TRBD2. V trimming: 1 base; J trimming: 14 bases; junction bases outside the gene matches: 12. Germline loops: CDR1 SEHNR, CDR2 FQNEAQ (reference sequence). The CDR3 is made up of 15 amino acids. Here the CDR3 DNA reads TGTGCCAGCAGCTTAGGTGGCCTAGCGGGGTTACGGAAGTTCTTC. Translated: CASSLGGLAGLRKFF.